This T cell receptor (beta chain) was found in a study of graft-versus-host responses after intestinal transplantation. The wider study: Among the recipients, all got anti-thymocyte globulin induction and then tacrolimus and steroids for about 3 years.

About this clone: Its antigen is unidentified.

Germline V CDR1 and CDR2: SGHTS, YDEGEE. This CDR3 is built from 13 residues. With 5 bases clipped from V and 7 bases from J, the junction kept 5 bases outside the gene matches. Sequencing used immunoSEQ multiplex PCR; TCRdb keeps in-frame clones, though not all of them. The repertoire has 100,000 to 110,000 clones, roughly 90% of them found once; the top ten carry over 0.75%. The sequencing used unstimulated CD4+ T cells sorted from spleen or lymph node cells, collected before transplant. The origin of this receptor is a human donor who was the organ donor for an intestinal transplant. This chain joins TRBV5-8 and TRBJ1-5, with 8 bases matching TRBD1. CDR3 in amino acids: CASRDRVAQPQHF. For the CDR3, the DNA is TGTGCCAGCAGGGACAGGGTGGCACAGCCCCAGCATTTT. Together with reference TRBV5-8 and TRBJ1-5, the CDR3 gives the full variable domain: EAGVTQSPTHLIKTRGQQATLRCSPISGHTSVYWYQQALGLGLQFLLWYDEGEERNRGNFPPRFSGRQFPNYSSELNVNALELEDSALYLCASRDRVAQPQHFGDGTRLSIL.